The 25 T cell receptor beta chains listed next were all sequenced from one sample in a study of T-cell reconstitution after alpha-beta-depleted transplantation in children. Using unique molecular identifiers, the investigators prepared the TCRbeta library. TCRdb passed the PCR reads through MiXCR, listing each CDR3 protein once. The sample shows over 550,000 distinct CDR3 sequences, over 9.5% of them seen only once. The sample was PBMCs from the stem cell graft donor, taken from the stem cell graft. The receptors originated from a human donor who donated a stem cell graft to a child with acute myeloid leukemia.

This clonotype appeared many times. The chain couples TRBV5-1 to TRBJ2-7; TRBD2 agrees at 8 bases. Trimming cost V 5 bases and J 4 bases; bases outside gene matches: 8. CDR3 length equals 14 residues. CDR1 and CDR2 from the germline V gene are SGHRS and YFSETQ. The CDR3 loop reads CASSYSGTVYEQYF. The CDR3 DNA reads as TGCGCCAGCAGTTATAGCGGGACCGTTTACGAGCAGTACTTC.

The chain couples TRBV10-2 to TRBJ2-1; 9 bases are shared with TRBD2. The junction had 5 bases not matched to a gene; V was cut back by 2 bases and J by 6 bases. Germline values: CDR1 WSHSY, CDR2 SAAADI. The CDR3 spans 15 residues. CDR3 region: CASSELAGWSNEQFF. The CDR3 DNA reads as TGCGCCAGCAGTGAGCTAGCGGGATGGAGCAATGAGCAGTTCTTC.

This clonotype was counted between two and nine times. The genes are TRBV11-2 and TRBJ2-7; weak D call: TRBD1 (5 bases). V was clipped by 5 bases and J by 1 base, with 24 bases between them. Germline V gene lookup returns CDR1 SGHAT and CDR2 FQNNGV. The CDR3 is 18 amino acids. The CDR3 nucleotides are TGTGCCAGCAGCCCCCGCCCCCGTGACAGTATAACTTCCTACGAGCAGTACTTC. It translates to CASSPRPRDSITSYEQYF.

This clonotype was counted ten times or more. The CDR3 sequence is CASSLTVSADTQYF. The CDR3 nucleotides are TGCGCCAGCAGCTTGACCGTCAGCGCAGATACGCAGTATTTT. This rearrangement joins TRBV5-1 to TRBJ2-3, with unresolved D. The CDR3 spans 14 residues. Germline V gene data show CDR1 as SGHRS and CDR2 as YFSETQ. V shed 1 base and J shed 4 bases, with 10 bases lying between them.

This clonotype was seen more than once but under ten times. The V gene is TRBV9, the J gene TRBJ2-1; tentative D call: TRBD2 (5 bases). The CDR3 loop spans 12 amino acids. Germline assignment: CDR1 SGDLS and CDR2 YYNGEE. V was cut by 7 bases and J by 7 bases, with 12 bases left in between. CDR3 protein: CASGRDGNEQFF. Written as DNA, the CDR3 is TGTGCCAGCGGGAGAGATGGTAATGAGCAGTTCTTC.

This clonotype was counted ten times or more. V is TRBV29-1 and J is TRBJ1-1; D is perhaps TRBD1 (6 bases). The V gene lost 5 bases and the J gene lost 3 bases, with 10 bases spanning the gap. The CDR3 loop spans 12 amino acids. Germline loops: CDR1 SQVTM, CDR2 ANQGSEA. DNA for the CDR3: TGCAGCGTTCCGAGGGGGGACACTGAAGCTTTCTTT. Translating it yields CSVPRGDTEAFF.

The rearrangement links TRBV29-1 to TRBJ1-2, with 10 bases identical to TRBD1. The CDR3 contains 12 residues. V shed 6 bases and J 7 bases; nucleotides not matched to a gene: 5. CDR1 is SQVTM, CDR2 ANQGSEA, per germline. The DNA of the CDR3 is TGCAGCGTGGGGACAGGGGCGGGTGGCTACACCTTC. It translates to CSVGTGAGGYTF.

This chain connects TRBV2 to TRBJ2-3, with 12 bases fitting TRBD2. The trim removed 6 bases at V and 2 bases at J, leaving 6 bases unmatched. Per the germline V gene, CDR1 is SNHLY and CDR2 is FYNNEI. CDR3 size: 16 residues. The CDR3 DNA sequence: TGTGCCAGCAGACTACTAGCGGGAGGCCTCACAGATACGCAGTATTTT. Translation: CASRLLAGGLTDTQYF.

This clonotype was seen repeatedly, ten times or more. J is TRBJ1-1 and V is TRBV5-1; 7 bases fit TRBD1. Trimming at V came to 4 bases and at J to 5 bases, leaving 11 bases not matched to a gene. The CDR3 runs to 15 residues. In germline, CDR1 is SGHRS, CDR2 YFSETQ. CDR3 bases: TGCGCCAGCAGCCCACCACGACAGGGAGGGACTGAAGCTTTCTTT. It encodes CASSPPRQGGTEAFF. Based on the CDR3 plus reference TRBV5-1 and TRBJ1-1, the full variable domain is KAGVTQTPRYLIKTRGQQVTLSCSPISGHRSVSWYQQTPGQGLQFLFEYFSETQRNKGNFPGRFSGRQFSNSRSEMNVSTLELGDSALYLCASSPPRQGGTEAFFGQGTRLTVV.

This clonotype showed up many times. The chain combines TRBV6-4 with TRBJ2-1; TRBD2 agrees at 10 bases. Germline trimming cut 2 bases from V and 8 bases from J; bases unmatched to any gene: 9. Germline values: CDR1 MRHNA, CDR2 SNTAGT. The CDR3 runs to 16 residues. The CDR3 sequence: CASSDRAGGPEDEQFF. The CDR3 nucleotides read TGTGCCAGCAGTGACAGAGCGGGAGGGCCGGAGGATGAGCAGTTCTTC.

The chain recombines TRBV18 with TRBJ2-3, with unresolved D. Trimming pared 2 bases from V and 2 bases from J, leaving 8 bases between. The germline CDR1 and CDR2 sequences are KGHSH and LQKENI. The CDR3 is 14 amino acids. CDR3 bases: TGTGCCAGCTCACCAGATTCGCCCACAGATACGCAGTATTTT. This translates into CASSPDSPTDTQYF.

The chain joins TRBV4-2 to TRBJ2-3; 8 bases are shared with TRBD2. V was pared by 4 bases and J by 4 bases, with 10 bases of the junction left unmatched. Looked up from germline, CDR1 is LGHNA and CDR2 is YNFKEQ. This CDR3 spans 16 amino acids. CDR3 nucleotides: TGTGCCAGCAGCCCATTCGGCGGGCGGGAGGCAGATACGCAGTATTTT. Encoded protein: CASSPFGGREADTQYF.

This clonotype was counted a few times. V is TRBV4-1 and J is TRBJ2-7, with 9 bases matching TRBD2. The germline gives CDR1 MGHRA, CDR2 YSYEKL. The V gene end was trimmed by 0 bases and the J gene end by 2 bases; junction bases not matched to a gene: 2. The CDR3 is made up of 15 amino acids. CDR3 sequence: CASSQEKREAYEQYF. DNA for the CDR3: TGCGCCAGCAGCCAAGAGAAGCGGGAGGCCTACGAGCAGTACTTC.

The V and J genes are TRBV30 and TRBJ2-7; 10 nucleotides align to TRBD2. The CDR3 consists of 13 residues. The ends lost 4 bases at V and 5 bases at J; junction bases unmatched: 5. CDR1 is GTSNPN and CDR2 is SVGIG in the germline V gene (reference sequence). Here the CDR3 reads CAWTSGSKDEQYF. CDR3 DNA sequence: TGTGCCTGGACTAGCGGGAGTAAAGACGAGCAGTACTTC.

This clonotype has more than one count but fewer than ten. The V gene is TRBV7-3, the J gene TRBJ1-1; possible D gene TRBD1, 5 bases. The length of the CDR3 is 18 residues. Germline V lookup: CDR1 SGHTA, CDR2 FQGTGA. Trimming removed 1 base at V and 0 bases at J, with 18 bases between. CDR3 loop: CASSLRVGGSSLNTEAFF. CDR3 bases: TGTGCCAGCAGCTTAAGGGTCGGGGGATCGTCGTTGAACACTGAAGCTTTCTTT.

This clonotype appeared a few times. The chain links TRBV6-1 to TRBJ1-1; D is ambiguous. Trimming pared 6 bases from V and 2 bases from J, leaving 10 bases between. Germline CDR1 reads MNHNS; CDR2 reads SASEGT. The length of the CDR3 is 13 residues. CDR3 loop: CASRRAANTEAFF. The CDR3 DNA reads as TGTGCCAGCAGGAGGGCGGCTAACACTGAAGCTTTCTTT.

The chain uses TRBV11-2 and TRBJ2-5; D is uncertain. Germline V lookup: CDR1 SGHAT, CDR2 FQNNGV. Trimming stripped 1 base from V and 1 base from J, with 13 bases between. The CDR3 spans 16 residues. CDR3 in amino acids: CASSLGSPAAQETQYF. In nucleotides, the CDR3 is TGTGCCAGCAGCTTAGGATCCCCGGCAGCCCAAGAGACCCAGTACTTC. The whole variable domain, filled in from reference TRBV11-2 and TRBJ2-5, reads EAGVAQSPRYKIIEKRQSVAFWCNPISGHATLYWYQQILGQGPKLLIQFQNNGVVDDSQLPKDRFSAERLKGVDSTLKIQPAKLEDSAVYLCASSLGSPAAQETQYFGPGTRLLVL.

The rearrangement joins TRBV18 to TRBJ2-1, with TRBD2 matching over 8 bases. CDR1 and CDR2 from the germline V gene are KGHSH and LQKENI. CDR3 length equals 17 residues. Unmatched junction bases numbered 10, after V lost 4 bases and J lost 2 bases. CDR3 loop: CASSLAPISGTYNEQFF. CDR3 sequence (DNA): TGTGCCAGCTCACTGGCTCCAATTAGCGGGACCTACAATGAGCAGTTCTTC.

This clonotype showed up many times. V usage is TRBV3-1 and J usage is TRBJ2-7; perhaps TRBD2 as D (6 bases). V was pared by 0 bases and J by 6 bases, with 18 bases between. CDR3 size: 16 residues. Germline V gene sequence: CDR1 LGHDT, CDR2 YNNKEL (reference sequence). This CDR3 reads CASSQEINREHREQYF. CDR3 DNA: TGTGCCAGCAGCCAAGAGATTAATCGGGAGCACCGCGAGCAGTACTTC.

V is TRBV7-2 and J is TRBJ1-2, with 9 positions matching TRBD1. The ends lost 5 bases at V and 4 bases at J; junction bases unmatched: 8. The germline V gene has CDR1 SGHTA and CDR2 FQGNSA. This CDR3 spans 15 amino acids. The DNA for the CDR3 is TGTGCCAGCAGCCGATTAGCGGACAGGGGCTATGGCTACACCTTC. As protein: CASSRLADRGYGYTF.

In this sample, this clonotype turned up a few times. The chain has TRBV11-2 and TRBJ2-1; 12 nucleotides agree with TRBD2. CDR1 and CDR2 from the germline V gene are SGHAT and FQNNGV. V lost 1 base to trimming and J lost 11 bases; unmatched junction nucleotides: 18. This CDR3 contains 19 residues. DNA of the CDR3: TGTGCCAGCAGCTTAGGCCGGACTAGCGGGGTAAGCCACGTGAGGAAGCAGTTCTTC. Protein sequence: CASSLGRTSGVSHVRKQFF.

J is TRBJ2-7 and V is TRBV29-1, with a possible D match to TRBD2 (6 bases). V lost 8 bases to trimming and J lost 2 bases, with 16 bases between them. Germline lookup yields CDR1 SQVTM and CDR2 ANQGSEA. This CDR3 spans 13 amino acids. CDR3 sequence reads: CSTSGTDPYEQYF. As DNA, the CDR3 is TGCAGCACCTCCGGGACTGATCCCTACGAGCAGTACTTC.

This clonotype came up a few times. The chain employs TRBV18 and TRBJ2-2, with 10 bases lining up with TRBD2. V lost 0 bases to trimming and J lost 5 bases; unmatched junction nucleotides: 3. Germline V gene data show CDR1 as KGHSH and CDR2 as LQKENI. The length of the CDR3 is 16 residues. CDR3 DNA: TGTGCCAGCTCACCACCGACGACTAGCGGGACCGGGGAGCTGTTTTTT. Protein product: CASSPPTTSGTGELFF.

This chain's CDR3 is CASSQDLLAKNIQYF. The CDR3 region has the DNA TGTGCCAGCAGTCAGGACCTTCTAGCCAAAAACATTCAGTACTTC. This chain joins TRBV7-2 and TRBJ2-4, with no clear D. This CDR3 region has 15 residues. The V and J ends lost 6 bases and 0 bases respectively, with 12 bases between them. Per the germline V gene, CDR1 is SGHTA and CDR2 is FQGNSA.

The CDR3 coding sequence is TGCGCCAGCAGCCAAGAGCCCCTACTGGGAGCCAATGAGCAGTTCTTC. Its translation is CASSQEPLLGANEQFF. The chain combines TRBV4-3 with TRBJ2-1; D might be TRBD2 (5 bases). This CDR3 comprises 16 residues. Germline CDR1 LGHNA, CDR2 YSLEER. Trimming removed 0 bases at V and 6 bases at J, with 15 bases between.